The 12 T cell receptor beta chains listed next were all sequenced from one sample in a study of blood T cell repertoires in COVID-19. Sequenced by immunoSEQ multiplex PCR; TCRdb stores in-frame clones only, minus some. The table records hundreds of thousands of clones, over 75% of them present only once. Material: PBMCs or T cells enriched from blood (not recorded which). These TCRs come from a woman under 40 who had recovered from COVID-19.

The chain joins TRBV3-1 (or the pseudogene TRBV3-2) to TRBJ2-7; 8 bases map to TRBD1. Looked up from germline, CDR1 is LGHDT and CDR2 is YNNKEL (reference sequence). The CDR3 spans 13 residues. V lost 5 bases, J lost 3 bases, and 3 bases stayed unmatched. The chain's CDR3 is CASSATGGYEQYF. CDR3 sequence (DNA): TGTGCCAGCAGCGCCACAGGGGGCTACGAGCAGTACTTC.

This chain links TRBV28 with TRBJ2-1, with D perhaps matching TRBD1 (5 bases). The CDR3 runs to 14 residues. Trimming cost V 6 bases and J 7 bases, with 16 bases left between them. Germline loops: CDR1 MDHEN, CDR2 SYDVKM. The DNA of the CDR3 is TGTGCCAGCAGACCTCGGACATTCCGAAATGAGCAGTTCTTC. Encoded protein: CASRPRTFRNEQFF.

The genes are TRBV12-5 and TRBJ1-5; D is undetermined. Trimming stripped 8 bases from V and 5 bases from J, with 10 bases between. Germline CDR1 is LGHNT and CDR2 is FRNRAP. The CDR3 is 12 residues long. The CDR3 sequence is CASCKQDQPQHF. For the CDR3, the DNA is TGTGCTAGTTGTAAGCAAGATCAGCCCCAGCATTTT.

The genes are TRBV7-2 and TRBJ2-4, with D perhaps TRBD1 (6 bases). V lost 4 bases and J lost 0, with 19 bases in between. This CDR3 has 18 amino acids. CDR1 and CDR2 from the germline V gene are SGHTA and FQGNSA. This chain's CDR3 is CASSSLPATGLAKNIQYF. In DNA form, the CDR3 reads TGTGCCAGCAGCTCCCTCCCGGCGACAGGACTAGCCAAAAACATTCAGTACTTC.

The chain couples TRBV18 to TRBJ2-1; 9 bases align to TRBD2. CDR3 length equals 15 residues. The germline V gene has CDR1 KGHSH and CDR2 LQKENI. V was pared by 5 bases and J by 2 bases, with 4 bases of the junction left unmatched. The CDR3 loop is CASSRLADTYNEQFF. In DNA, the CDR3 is TGTGCCAGCTCAAGACTAGCGGATACCTACAATGAGCAGTTCTTC. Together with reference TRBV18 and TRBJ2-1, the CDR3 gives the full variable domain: NAGVMQNPRHLVRRRGQEARLRCSPMKGHSHVYWYRQLPEEGLKFMVYLQKENIIDESGMPKERFSAEFPKEGPSILRIQQVVRGDSAAYFCASSRLADTYNEQFFGPGTRLTVL.

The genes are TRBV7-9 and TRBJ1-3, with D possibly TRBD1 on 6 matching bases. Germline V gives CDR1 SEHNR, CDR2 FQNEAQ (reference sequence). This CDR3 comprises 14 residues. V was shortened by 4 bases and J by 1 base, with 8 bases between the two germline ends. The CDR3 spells CASSSQGSGNTIYF. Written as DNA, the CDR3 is TGTGCCAGCAGCTCACAGGGTTCTGGAAACACCATATATTTT.

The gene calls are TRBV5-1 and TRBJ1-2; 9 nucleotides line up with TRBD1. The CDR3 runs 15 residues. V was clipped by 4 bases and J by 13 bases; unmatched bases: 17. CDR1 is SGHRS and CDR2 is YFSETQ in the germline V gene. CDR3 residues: CASSRGQGRPQRCTF. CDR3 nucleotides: TGCGCCAGCAGCAGGGGACAGGGTCGTCCTCAAAGGTGCACCTTC.

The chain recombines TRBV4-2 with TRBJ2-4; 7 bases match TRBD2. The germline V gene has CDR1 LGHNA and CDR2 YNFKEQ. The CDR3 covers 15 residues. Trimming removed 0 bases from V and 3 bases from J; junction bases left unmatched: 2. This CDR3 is CASSQDREGKNIQYF. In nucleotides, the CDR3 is TGTGCCAGCAGCCAAGACAGGGAGGGCAAAAACATTCAGTACTTC.

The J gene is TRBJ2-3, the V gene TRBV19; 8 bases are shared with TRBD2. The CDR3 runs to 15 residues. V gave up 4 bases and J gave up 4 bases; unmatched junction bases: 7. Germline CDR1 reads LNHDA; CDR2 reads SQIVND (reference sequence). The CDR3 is CASSTPGGAADTQYF. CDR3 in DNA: TGTGCCAGTAGTACGCCCGGGGGGGCAGCAGATACGCAGTATTTT.

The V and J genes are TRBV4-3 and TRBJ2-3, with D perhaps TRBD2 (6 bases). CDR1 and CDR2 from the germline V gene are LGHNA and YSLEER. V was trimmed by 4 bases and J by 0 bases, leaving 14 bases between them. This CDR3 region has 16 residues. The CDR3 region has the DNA TGCGCCAGCAGCCTCTTCGGGGGTTCTAGCACAGATACGCAGTATTTT. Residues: CASSLFGGSSTDTQYF.

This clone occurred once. CDR3 sequence (DNA): TGTGCCACCAGCGGGGACAGGGGGCACACAGATACGCAGTATTTT. This translates into CATSGDRGHTDTQYF. The V and J genes are TRBV15 and TRBJ2-3, with TRBD1 identical over 12 bases. CDR3 length equals 15 residues. Germline V CDR1 and CDR2: LNHNV, YYDKDF (reference sequence). Losses at the gene ends were 5 bases for V and 2 bases for J; bases not matched to a gene: 2.

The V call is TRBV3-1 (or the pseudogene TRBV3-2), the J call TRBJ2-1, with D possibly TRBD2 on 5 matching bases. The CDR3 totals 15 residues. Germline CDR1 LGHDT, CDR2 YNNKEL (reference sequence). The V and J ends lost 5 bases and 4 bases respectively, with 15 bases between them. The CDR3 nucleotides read TGTGCCAGCAGCAAAGGAGGCCGGTTATACAATGAGCAGTTCTTC. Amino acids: CASSKGGRLYNEQFF.